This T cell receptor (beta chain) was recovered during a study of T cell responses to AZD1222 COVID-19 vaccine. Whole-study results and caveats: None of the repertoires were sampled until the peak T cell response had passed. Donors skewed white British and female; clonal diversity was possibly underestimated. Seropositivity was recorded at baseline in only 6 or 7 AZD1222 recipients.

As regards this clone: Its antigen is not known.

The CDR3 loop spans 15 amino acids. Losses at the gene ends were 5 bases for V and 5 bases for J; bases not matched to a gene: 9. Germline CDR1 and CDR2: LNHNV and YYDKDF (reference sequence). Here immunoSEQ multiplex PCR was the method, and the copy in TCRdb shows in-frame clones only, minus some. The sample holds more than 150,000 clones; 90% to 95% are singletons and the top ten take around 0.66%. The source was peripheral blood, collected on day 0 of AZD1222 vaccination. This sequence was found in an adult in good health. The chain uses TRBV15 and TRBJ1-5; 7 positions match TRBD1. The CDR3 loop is CATSFRQGTHQPQHF. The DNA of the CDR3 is TGTGCCACCAGCTTTCGACAGGGAACGCATCAGCCCCAGCATTTT.